This T cell receptor (beta chain) was found in a study of blood T cell dynamics during melanoma immunotherapy. Looking at the study overall: First-line therapy was either pembrolizumab or nivolumab with ipilimumab for metastatic melanoma. The study, taken as a whole, reports: It remained unknown if the driving T cell clones were melanoma-specific.

The data were produced by immunoSEQ multiplex PCR, yet TCRdb's version contains in-frame clones alone and is incomplete. The sample has some 11,000 clones; approximately 84% are singletons. V was pared by 2 bases and J by 5 bases, with 10 bases between. Looked up from germline, CDR1 is SGHTA and CDR2 is FQGTGA. The CDR3 length is 14 residues. Time point reported: pre-treatment baseline. No patient had earlier systemic cancer treatment, concurrent immunosuppressants, or another active cancer. Of note for this clone: Its target is not known.

The specimen comprised blood, sampled from a patient treated with checkpoint blockade. J is TRBJ2-1 and V is TRBV7-3; D perhaps matches TRBD2 (6 bases). This receptor was taken from a human donor with melanoma. The CDR3 DNA reads TGTGCCAGCAGCTTAGCGGGGTCAGACAATGAGCAGTTCTTC. The encoded protein is CASSLAGSDNEQFF.